Shown below are 26 T cell receptor beta chains from a single sample sequenced in a study of T cells in Graves' hyperthyroidism and ophthalmopathy (dated by TCRdb to the late 2010s). The library relied on multiplex PCR. Sequenced on an Illumina HiSeq 2000. The TCR beta CDR3 regions were amplified from the RNA transcripts. For the first round of RT-PCR on the TCR CDR3, the HTBI primer set was used together with the Qiagen OneStep RT-PCR kit. TCRdb reran the public reads through fastp at Q25 and MiXCR, keeping productive beta chains. Each record represents a unique CDR3 protein, reported with the most common genes and DNA among its rows. The table for this sample lists 450,000 to 500,000 distinct CDR3 sequences; 20% to 25% of them were counted only once. Around 54% of the sample comes from the top ten. Material: blood. These TCRs come from a woman in her sixties or seventies with Graves' ophthalmopathy.

This clonotype appeared many times. This chain joins TRBV2 and TRBJ2-7, with 8 bases identical to TRBD2. With V trimmed by 7 bases and J by 4 bases, 6 bases remained unmatched. The CDR3 totals 13 residues. Germline loops: CDR1 SNHLY, CDR2 FYNNEI. The CDR3 loop reads CASIREGGYEQYF. As DNA, the CDR3 is TGTGCCAGCATCCGGGAGGGCGGATACGAGCAGTACTTC. Drawing the rest from reference TRBV2 and TRBJ2-7, the complete variable domain is EPEVTQTPSHQVTQMGQEVILRCVPISNHLYFYWYRQILGQKVEFLVSFYNNEISEKSEIFDDQFSVERPDGSNFTLKIRSTKLEDSAMYFCASIREGGYEQYFGPGTRLTVT.

The chain combines TRBV20-1 with TRBJ2-5; 9 nucleotides agree with TRBD1. Trimming cost V 2 bases and J 5 bases; bases outside gene matches: 3. Germline CDR1 and CDR2: DFQATT and SNEGSKA (reference sequence). The CDR3 consists of 13 residues. In DNA, the CDR3 is TGCAGTGCTAGACGGACAGGGGCGGAGACCCAGTACTTC. This sequence encodes CSARRTGAETQYF.

Turning to this clonotype: The junction shows a germline mismatch at one end, possibly a read error. The V and J genes are TRBV20-1 and TRBJ2-1; D is uncertain. The CDR3 is made up of 13 amino acids. Germline CDR1 DFQATT, CDR2 SNEGSKA (reference sequence). In DNA, the CDR3 is TGCAGTGCTAGAGTCCCGTCCTACAATGAGCGGTTCTTC. Amino acids: CSARVPSYNERFF.

The chain recombines TRBV7-2 with TRBJ2-3; D is uncertain. The germline V gene encodes CDR1 SGHTA and CDR2 FQGNSA. Trimming shortened V by 0 bases and J by 5 bases, and 12 bases separated the two germline ends. This CDR3 has 15 amino acids. The chain's CDR3 is CASSLAEVARDTQYF. The CDR3 coding sequence is TGTGCCAGCAGCTTAGCCGAAGTAGCAAGAGATACGCAGTATTTT.

This clonotype was found a few times. The chain combines TRBV7-2 with TRBJ2-5; no clear D. The CDR3 is 15 amino acids. The germline CDR1 and CDR2 sequences are SGHTA and FQGNSA. V lost 5 bases, J lost 7 bases, and 20 bases lay in between. The CDR3 DNA follows: TGTGCCAGCAGCCAAGATACCGGCAGATCGGGGACCCAGTACTTC. This sequence encodes CASSQDTGRSGTQYF.

The table lists this clonotype with many counts. The genes are TRBV7-9 and TRBJ2-1, with D perhaps TRBD2 (7 bases). V lost 3 bases, J lost 4 bases, and 13 bases lay in between. The germline CDR1 and CDR2 sequences are SEHNR and FQNEAQ (reference sequence). This CDR3 has 15 amino acids. DNA for the CDR3: TGTGCCAGCAGCTTGGGGGCGGGAGTGTACAATGAGCAGTTCTTC. Residues: CASSLGAGVYNEQFF.

The rearrangement links TRBV5-1 to TRBJ1-2; D remains unclear. Trimming removed 3 bases at V and 2 bases at J, with 23 bases between. This CDR3 is 18 amino acids long. Germline values: CDR1 SGHRS, CDR2 YFSETQ. CDR3 protein: CASSSPIKSRRNNYGYTF. CDR3 nucleotide sequence: TGCGCCAGCAGCTCCCCGATAAAGTCACGCCGCAACAACTATGGCTACACCTTC.

This clonotype was seen repeatedly, ten times or more. This sequence joins TRBV7-2 and TRBJ2-7; D unclear. The CDR3 totals 11 residues. Germline V CDR1 and CDR2: SGHTA, FQGNSA. V lost 8 bases and J lost 6, with 11 bases in between. The CDR3 spells CASSEFREQYF. As DNA, the CDR3 is TGTGCCAGCTCAGAGTTCCGCGAGCAGTACTTC. Supplemented by reference TRBV7-2 and TRBJ2-7, the full variable domain reads GAGVSQSPSNKVTEKGKDVELRCDPISGHTALYWYRQSLGQGLEFLIYFQGNSAPDKSGLPSDRFSAERTGGSVSTLTIQRTQQEDSAVYLCASSEFREQYFGPGTRLTVT.

This clonotype was picked up a small number of times. DNA of the CDR3: TGTGCCATCAGTGAGGGGAACAACCCTAACTATGGCTACACCTTC. Amino acid sequence: CAISEGNNPNYGYTF. The rearrangement uses TRBV10-3 and TRBJ1-2; D gene unclear. Germline assignment: CDR1 ENHRY and CDR2 SYGVKD. V shed 2 bases and J shed 0 bases, with 10 bases lying between them. The CDR3 contains 15 residues.

The V and J genes are TRBV4-1 and TRBJ2-5; tentative D call: TRBD2 (5 bases). The CDR3 spans 19 residues. Trimming cost V 4 bases and J 4 bases, with 28 bases left between them. Germline lookup yields CDR1 MGHRA and CDR2 YSYEKL. This CDR3 reads CASSPYSRALAQNRETQYF. Written as DNA, the CDR3 is TGCGCCAGCAGCCCGTACTCGAGGGCTCTCGCCCAGAATAGAGAGACCCAGTACTTC.

The sample holds many counts of this clonotype. The J gene is TRBJ2-7, the V gene TRBV28, with TRBD2 identical over 8 bases. The CDR3 extends over 15 amino acids. Looked up from germline, CDR1 is MDHEN and CDR2 is SYDVKM. The J segment lost 0 bases and the V segment lost 6 bases, leaving 7 bases of the junction unmatched. CDR3 sequence (DNA): TGTGCCAGCAGCCGTATGCTAGCGGGCTCCTACGAGCAGTACTTC. Translation: CASSRMLAGSYEQYF.

This rearrangement joins TRBV20-1 to TRBJ1-5; TRBD1 might be the D (6 bases). This CDR3 is built from 13 residues. V was cut by 6 bases and J by 0 bases, with 9 bases left in between. Germline lookup yields CDR1 DFQATT and CDR2 SNEGSKA (reference sequence). The CDR3 loop reads CSATGNSNQPQHF. CDR3 nucleotide sequence: TGCAGTGCCACAGGGAATAGCAATCAGCCCCAGCATTTT.

Points on this clonotype: This may be a read error, as it is one base from a much larger clone. The chain joins TRBV20-1 to TRBJ1-2; no reliable D call. Germline CDR1 and CDR2: DFQATT and SNEGSKA (reference sequence). The V end was cut by 3 bases, the J end by 7 bases, with 9 bases between. The CDR3 contains 11 residues. The CDR3 coding sequence is TGCAGTGCTAGCGGGGTGGCTGGCTACACCTTC. Translation gives CSASGVAGYTF.

Many counts were recorded for this clonotype. V and J are TRBV27 and TRBJ2-1; D call uncertain. The CDR3 covers 16 residues. Deletions cut 4 bases from V and 0 bases from J, with 13 bases between. Germline-derived CDR1 and CDR2 are MNHEY and SMNVEV (reference sequence). CDR3 DNA: TGTGCCAGCAGTTCGTTGGACCTTGGCTCCTACAATGAGCAGTTCTTC. Residues: CASSSLDLGSYNEQFF.

The genes are TRBV9 and TRBJ1-6; perhaps TRBD1 as D (6 bases). Germline assignment: CDR1 SGDLS and CDR2 YYNGEE. V shed 1 base and J shed 6 bases, with 11 bases lying between them. The length of the CDR3 is 15 residues. The CDR3 loop reads CASSVQGQRNSPLHF. For the CDR3, the DNA is TGTGCCAGCAGCGTACAAGGACAGCGTAATTCACCCCTCCACTTT.

In its sample, this clonotype was seen many times. The V gene is TRBV2, the J gene TRBJ2-1; D uncertain. V was clipped by 2 bases and J by 6 bases, with 14 bases between them. Germline CDR1 is SNHLY and CDR2 is FYNNEI. The CDR3 length is 15 residues. CDR3 bases: TGTGCCAGCAGTGAATCTCCAAGCCGACCCAATGAGCAGTTCTTC. Amino acid sequence: CASSESPSRPNEQFF. The full variable domain, in which reference TRBV2 and TRBJ2-1 provide the parts outside the CDR3, is EPEVTQTPSHQVTQMGQEVILRCVPISNHLYFYWYRQILGQKVEFLVSFYNNEISEKSEIFDDQFSVERPDGSNFTLKIRSTKLEDSAMYFCASSESPSRPNEQFFGPGTRLTVL.

The chain recombines TRBV7-9 with TRBJ1-4; 8 bases line up with TRBD1. V gave up 5 bases and J gave up 2 bases; unmatched junction bases: 4. Germline lookup yields CDR1 SEHNR and CDR2 FQNEAQ (reference sequence). The CDR3 has 15 residues. DNA of the CDR3: TGTGCCAGCAGCAGTCACAGGGGGACTAATGAAAAACTGTTTTTT. This translates into CASSSHRGTNEKLFF.

This clonotype showed up just a few times. The CDR3 sequence: CASSLEKYTEAFF. In DNA form, the CDR3 reads TGTGCCAGCAGCTTGGAAAAATACACTGAAGCTTTCTTT. The rearrangement links TRBV5-4 to TRBJ1-1; D gene ambiguous. The CDR3 is 13 amino acids. Germline CDR1 reads SGHNT; CDR2 reads YYREEE (reference sequence). V was cut by 0 bases and J by 3 bases, with 6 bases left in between.

This clonotype occurred a few times. V gene TRBV7-2 combines with J gene TRBJ1-5, with D unclear. The CDR3 contains 14 residues. V was shortened by 5 bases and J by 0 bases, with 8 bases between the two germline ends. Germline CDR1 is SGHTA and CDR2 is FQGNSA. CDR3 DNA sequence: TGTGCCAGCAGCCTGTCAGTTAGCAATCAGCCCCAGCATTTT. Translation gives CASSLSVSNQPQHF. Combining the CDR3 with reference TRBV7-2 and TRBJ1-5 gives the whole variable domain GAGVSQSPSNKVTEKGKDVELRCDPISGHTALYWYRQSLGQGLEFLIYFQGNSAPDKSGLPSDRFSAERTGGSVSTLTIQRTQQEDSAVYLCASSLSVSNQPQHFGDGTRLSIL.

The rearrangement uses TRBV6-1 and TRBJ1-2; tentatively, D is TRBD1 (5 bases). The CDR3 loop spans 13 amino acids. The V end was cut by 6 bases, the J end by 3 bases, with 11 bases between. The germline CDR1 and CDR2 sequences are MNHNS and SASEGT. CDR3 DNA: TGTGCCAGCAGCCCCCAGGGCTACTATGGCTACACCTTC. The encoded protein is CASSPQGYYGYTF.

This chain's CDR3 is CSARYVGPGQGWTGELFF. For the CDR3, the DNA is TGCAGTGCTAGATATGTGGGGCCGGGACAGGGTTGGACCGGGGAGCTGTTTTTT. The V gene is TRBV20-1, the J gene TRBJ2-2; 9 nucleotides align to TRBD1. Germline V gives CDR1 DFQATT, CDR2 SNEGSKA (reference sequence). The ends lost 2 bases at V and 5 bases at J; junction bases unmatched: 15. This CDR3 contains 18 residues.

This clonotype occurred many times. The chain combines TRBV29-1 with TRBJ2-1; possible D gene TRBD2, 5 bases. CDR1 and CDR2 (germline): SQVTM, ANQGSEA. V lost 7 bases and J lost 4, with 17 bases in between. CDR3 length: 14 residues. Here the CDR3 reads CSAGVSGAYNEQFF. Here the CDR3 DNA reads TGCAGCGCCGGGGTCAGCGGAGCGTACAATGAGCAGTTCTTC.

This clonotype was counted a few times. The chain has TRBV7-9 and TRBJ1-1; D not certain. The CDR3 is 14 residues long. Germline CDR1 reads SEHNR; CDR2 reads FQNEAQ (reference sequence). Trimming pared 3 bases from V and 0 bases from J, leaving 8 bases between. In DNA form, the CDR3 reads TGTGCCAGCAGCTTTGTCAGCATGAACACTGAAGCTTTCTTT. It encodes CASSFVSMNTEAFF.

The V call is TRBV20-1, the J call TRBJ1-2; 7 positions match TRBD1. The V and J ends lost 3 bases and 3 bases, in that order; junction bases with no gene match: 7. Germline V CDR1 and CDR2: DFQATT, SNEGSKA (reference sequence). This CDR3 is 14 amino acids long. Here the CDR3 DNA reads TGCAGTGCTAGTAGGGGGCTGGGAGACTATGGCTACACCTTC. Translating it yields CSASRGLGDYGYTF.

The rearrangement links TRBV28 to TRBJ2-1, with 14 bases identical to TRBD2. The length of the CDR3 is 15 residues. Germline V gene sequence: CDR1 MDHEN, CDR2 SYDVKM. Trimming took 5 bases from V and 9 from J; bases not matched to a gene: 6. CDR3: CASSPGLAGALEQFF. For the CDR3, the DNA is TGTGCCAGCAGTCCGGGACTAGCGGGAGCTCTTGAGCAGTTCTTC.

This clonotype has at least ten counts. The rearrangement joins TRBV2 to TRBJ1-1, with D possibly matching TRBD1 (6 bases). Germline CDR1 SNHLY, CDR2 FYNNEI. This CDR3 has 15 residues. The V gene lost 4 bases and the J gene lost 11 bases, with 23 bases spanning the gap. The CDR3 DNA reads as TGTGCCAGCAGTGGGGGGGCGACTCGCCTGGGGGATGCTTTCTTT. The encoded protein is CASSGGATRLGDAFF.